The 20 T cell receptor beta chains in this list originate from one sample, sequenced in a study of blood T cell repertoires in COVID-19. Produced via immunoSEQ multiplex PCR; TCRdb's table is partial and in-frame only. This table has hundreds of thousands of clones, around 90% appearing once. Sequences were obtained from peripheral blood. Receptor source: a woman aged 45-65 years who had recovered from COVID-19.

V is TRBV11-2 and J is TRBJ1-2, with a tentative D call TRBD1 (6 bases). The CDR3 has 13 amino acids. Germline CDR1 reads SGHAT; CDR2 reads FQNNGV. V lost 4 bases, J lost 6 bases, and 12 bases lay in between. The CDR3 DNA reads TGTGCCAGCAGCTCCTTAACAGGGAATGGCTACACCTTC. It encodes CASSSLTGNGYTF.

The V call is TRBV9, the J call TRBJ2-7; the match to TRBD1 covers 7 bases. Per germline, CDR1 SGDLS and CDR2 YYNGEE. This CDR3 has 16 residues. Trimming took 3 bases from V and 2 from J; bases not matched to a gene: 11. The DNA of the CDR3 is TGTGCCAGCAGCGCAACCGGGACAGTGAATCCCTACGAGCAGTACTTC. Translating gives CASSATGTVNPYEQYF.

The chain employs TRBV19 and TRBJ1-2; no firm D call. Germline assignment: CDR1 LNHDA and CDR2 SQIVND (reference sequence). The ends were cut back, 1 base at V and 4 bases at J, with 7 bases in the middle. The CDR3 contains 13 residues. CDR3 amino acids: CASSIATAYGYTF. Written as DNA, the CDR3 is TGTGCCAGTAGTATAGCCACTGCCTATGGCTACACCTTC.

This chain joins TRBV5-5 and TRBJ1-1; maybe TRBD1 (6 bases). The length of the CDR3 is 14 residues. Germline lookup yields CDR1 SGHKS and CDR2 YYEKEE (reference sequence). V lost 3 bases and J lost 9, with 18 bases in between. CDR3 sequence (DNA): TGTGCCAGCAGCTCACAGGGAGCGGGGCGGAAAGCTTTCTTT. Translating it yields CASSSQGAGRKAFF.

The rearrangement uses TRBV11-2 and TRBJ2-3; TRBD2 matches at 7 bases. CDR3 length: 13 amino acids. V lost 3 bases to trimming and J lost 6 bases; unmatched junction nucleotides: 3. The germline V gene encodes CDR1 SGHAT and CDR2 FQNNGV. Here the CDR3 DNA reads TGTGCCAGCAGCTTGGGACTAAAGGATACGCAGTATTTT. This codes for CASSLGLKDTQYF.

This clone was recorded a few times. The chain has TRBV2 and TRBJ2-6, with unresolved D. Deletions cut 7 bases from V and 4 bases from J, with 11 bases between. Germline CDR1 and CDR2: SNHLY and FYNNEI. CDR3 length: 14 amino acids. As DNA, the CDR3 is TGTGCCAGCACCCAGACTCGGGGGGCCAACGTCCTGACTTTC. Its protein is CASTQTRGANVLTF.

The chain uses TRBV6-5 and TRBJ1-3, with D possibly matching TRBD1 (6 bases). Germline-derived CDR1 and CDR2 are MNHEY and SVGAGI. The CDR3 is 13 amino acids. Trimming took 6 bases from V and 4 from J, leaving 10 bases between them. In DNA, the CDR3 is TGTGCCAGCAGCAGACAGGCAGGAAACACCATATATTTT. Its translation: CASSRQAGNTIYF.

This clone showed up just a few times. The DNA for the CDR3 is TGTGCCAGCAAATTGGACAGAGTAACAACTGAAGCTTTCTTT. This translates into CASKLDRVTTEAFF. The rearrangement links TRBV2 to TRBJ1-1, with a weak D call TRBD1 (6 bases). Trimming cost V 7 bases and J 5 bases, with 17 bases left between them. The germline V gene encodes CDR1 SNHLY and CDR2 FYNNEI. The CDR3 consists of 14 residues.

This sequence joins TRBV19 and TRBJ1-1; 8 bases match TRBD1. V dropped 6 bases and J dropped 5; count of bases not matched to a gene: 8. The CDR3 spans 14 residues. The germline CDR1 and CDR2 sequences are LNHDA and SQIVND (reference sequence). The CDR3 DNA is TGTGCCAGTAGCCGGGAAGACAGGGGAACTGAAGCTTTCTTT. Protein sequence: CASSREDRGTEAFF.

This CDR3 reads CASSQVSWNTEAFF. The CDR3, as DNA: TGCGCCAGCAGCCAAGTTAGTTGGAACACTGAAGCTTTCTTT. This rearrangement joins TRBV4-1 to TRBJ1-1; D is unclear. The CDR3 has 14 amino acids. From germline, CDR1 is MGHRA and CDR2 YSYEKL. V lost 1 base to trimming and J lost 1 base, with 7 bases between them.

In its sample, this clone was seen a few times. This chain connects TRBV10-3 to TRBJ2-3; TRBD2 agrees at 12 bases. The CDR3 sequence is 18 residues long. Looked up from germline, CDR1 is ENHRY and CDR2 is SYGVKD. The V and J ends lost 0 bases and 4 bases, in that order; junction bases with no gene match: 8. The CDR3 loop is CAISESTSGRGWADTQYF. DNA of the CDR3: TGTGCCATCAGTGAGTCGACTAGCGGGAGAGGATGGGCAGATACGCAGTATTTT.

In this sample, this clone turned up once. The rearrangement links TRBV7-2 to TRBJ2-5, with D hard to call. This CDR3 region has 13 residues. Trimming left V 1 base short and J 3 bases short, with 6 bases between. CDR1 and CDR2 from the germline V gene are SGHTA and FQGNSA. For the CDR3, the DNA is TGTGCCAGCAGCTTAGGTACAGAAGAGACCCAGTACTTC. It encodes CASSLGTEETQYF.

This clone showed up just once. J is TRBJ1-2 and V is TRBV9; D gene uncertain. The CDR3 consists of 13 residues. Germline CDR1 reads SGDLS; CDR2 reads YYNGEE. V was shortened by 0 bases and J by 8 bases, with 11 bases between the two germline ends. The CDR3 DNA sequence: TGTGCCAGCAGCGTAGGCGGTGGCAAGGGCTACACCTTC. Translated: CASSVGGGKGYTF.

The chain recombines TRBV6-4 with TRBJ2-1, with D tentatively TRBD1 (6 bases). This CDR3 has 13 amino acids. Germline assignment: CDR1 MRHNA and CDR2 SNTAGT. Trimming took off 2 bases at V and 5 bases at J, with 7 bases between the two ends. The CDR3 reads CASSDRDNNEQFF. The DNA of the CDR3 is TGTGCCAGCAGTGACCGGGACAACAATGAGCAGTTCTTC.

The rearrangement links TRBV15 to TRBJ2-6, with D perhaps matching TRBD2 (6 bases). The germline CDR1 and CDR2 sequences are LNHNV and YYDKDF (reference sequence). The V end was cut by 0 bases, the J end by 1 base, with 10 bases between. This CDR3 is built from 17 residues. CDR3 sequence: CATSRDRRDSGANVLTF. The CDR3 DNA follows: TGTGCCACCAGCAGAGATAGGAGGGATTCTGGGGCCAACGTCCTGACTTTC.

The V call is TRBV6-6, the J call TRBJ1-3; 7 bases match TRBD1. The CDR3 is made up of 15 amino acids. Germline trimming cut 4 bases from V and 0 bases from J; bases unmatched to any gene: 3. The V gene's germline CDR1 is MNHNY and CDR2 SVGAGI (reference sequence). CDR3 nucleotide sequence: TGTGCCAGCAGTTTTCGGGACAGCTCTGGAAACACCATATATTTT. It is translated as CASSFRDSSGNTIYF.

The DNA of the CDR3 is TGTGCCAGCAGCTTGGAAGAGGCCAACCTAGGCTATGGCTACACCTTC. As protein: CASSLEEANLGYGYTF. The V gene is TRBV5-8, the J gene TRBJ1-2; D ambiguous. Trimming pared 0 bases from V and 4 bases from J, leaving 16 bases between. The CDR3 spans 16 residues. Per germline, CDR1 SGHTS and CDR2 YDEGEE.

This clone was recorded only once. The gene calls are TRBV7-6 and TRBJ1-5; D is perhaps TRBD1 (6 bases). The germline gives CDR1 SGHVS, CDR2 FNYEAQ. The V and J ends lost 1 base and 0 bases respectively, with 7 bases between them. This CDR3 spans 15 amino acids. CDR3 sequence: CASSLGGLSNQPQHF. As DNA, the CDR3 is TGTGCCAGCAGCTTAGGGGGGCTTAGCAATCAGCCCCAGCATTTT.

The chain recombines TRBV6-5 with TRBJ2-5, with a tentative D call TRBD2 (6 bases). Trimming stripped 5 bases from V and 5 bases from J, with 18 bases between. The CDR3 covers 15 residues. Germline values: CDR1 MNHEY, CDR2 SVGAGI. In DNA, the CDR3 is TGTGCCAGCAGTCCGGGACTCCCCCGCGGTGAGACCCAGTACTTC. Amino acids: CASSPGLPRGETQYF.

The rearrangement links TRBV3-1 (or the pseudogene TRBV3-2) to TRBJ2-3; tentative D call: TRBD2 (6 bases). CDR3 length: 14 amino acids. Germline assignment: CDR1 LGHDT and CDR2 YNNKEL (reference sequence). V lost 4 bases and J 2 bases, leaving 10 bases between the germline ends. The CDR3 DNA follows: TGTGCCAGCAGCCGGGGGGTATTCACAGATACGCAGTATTTT. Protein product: CASSRGVFTDTQYF.